This T cell receptor beta chain derives from a study of beta chain features in type 1 diabetes. Study observations and caveats: A pattern of fewer insertions and more deletions at VDJ junctions was seen in type 1 diabetes patients. Moderately but significantly shorter TCRB CDR3s were found in Type 1 diabetes patients in all four CD4+ subsets. A possible short-template PCR bias applies equally to patients and controls. Naive, central memory and Treg TCRB repertoires appeared more alike in patients than in healthy donors.

The CDR3 sequence is 13 residues long. The germline CDR1 and CDR2 sequences are SGHRS and YFSETQ. V lost 7 bases to trimming and J lost 5 bases; unmatched junction nucleotides: 8. TCRB transcripts that were expressed got sequenced, as all of the isolated RNA had been reverse transcribed. Method: immunoSEQ multiplex PCR; TCRdb's copy keeps in-frame clones and lacks some. The table records roughly 180,000 clones, approximately 7.8% of them present only once. A sort by CD45RO/CCR7/CD25/CD127/CD95/CD27 yielded CD4+ naive, central memory, regulatory and stem cell-like memory cells. Comment on this clone: Its specificity is unknown.

The source is a middle-aged woman with type 1 diabetes. The chain is built from TRBV5-1 and TRBJ2-5; 7 bases line up with TRBD1. Sequenced input: central memory CD4+ T cells from blood. CDR3 nucleotides: TGCGCCAGCGCTACAGGGGACGGGGAGACCCAGTACTTC. This sequence encodes CASATGDGETQYF.